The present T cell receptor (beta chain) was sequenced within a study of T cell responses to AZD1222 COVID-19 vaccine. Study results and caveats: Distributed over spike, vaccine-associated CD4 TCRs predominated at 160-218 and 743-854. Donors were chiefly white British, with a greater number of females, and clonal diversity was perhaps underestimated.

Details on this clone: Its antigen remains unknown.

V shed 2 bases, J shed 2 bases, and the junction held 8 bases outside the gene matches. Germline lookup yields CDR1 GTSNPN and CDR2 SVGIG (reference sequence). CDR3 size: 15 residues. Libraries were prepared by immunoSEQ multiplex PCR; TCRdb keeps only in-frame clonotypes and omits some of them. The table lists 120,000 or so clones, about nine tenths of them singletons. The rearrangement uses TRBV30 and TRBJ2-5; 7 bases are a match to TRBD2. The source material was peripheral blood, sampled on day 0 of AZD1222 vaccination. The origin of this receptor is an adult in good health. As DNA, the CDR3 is TGTGCCTGGAGTTTAAGGGGCGGGGGACAAGAGACCCAGTACTTC. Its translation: CAWSLRGGGQETQYF.